The 27 T cell receptor beta chains reported below all come from one sample, sequenced in a study of CD8+CD57+ T cells in acquired aplastic anemia. Patients sequenced had flow cytometry evidence of CD8+CD57+ cell expansion. TCR beta VDJ and CDR3 profiles were obtained from a genomic DNA template. TCRdb analysed the reads with MiXCR anew, one entry per CDR3 protein. The table includes 180,000 or so distinct CDR3 sequences, about half detected once. Sequenced input: sorted CD4+, CD8+, or CD8+CD57+ T cells (not recorded which) from PBMCs. Source of these receptors: a human donor with aplastic anemia.

This chain uses TRBV15 with TRBJ2-1; D unresolved. CDR1 is LNHNV, CDR2 YYDKDF, per germline (reference sequence). CDR3 length: 12 residues. The V end was cut by 2 bases, the J end by 7 bases, with 6 bases between. The CDR3: CATSRPYNEQFF. CDR3 nucleotide sequence: TGTGCCACCAGCAGACCATATAATGAGCAGTTCTTC.

The V call is TRBV20-1, the J call TRBJ1-1, with D maybe TRBD1 (6 bases). CDR3 length: 13 amino acids. Germline-derived CDR1 and CDR2 are DFQATT and SNEGSKA (reference sequence). DNA for the CDR3: TGCAGCCCCCAGGCAGGGGTGAACACTGAAGCTTTCTTT. This encodes CSPQAGVNTEAFF.

This chain links TRBV18 with TRBJ2-7, with 11 bases fitting TRBD2. CDR1 is KGHSH, CDR2 LQKENI, per germline. The CDR3 covers 17 residues. With 6 bases clipped from V and 7 bases from J, the junction kept 17 bases outside the gene matches. The CDR3 spells CASSWGALAGVSGEQYF. The CDR3 region has the DNA TGTGCCAGCTCGTGGGGGGCACTAGCGGGAGTGTCGGGTGAGCAGTACTTC.

V usage is TRBV7-2 and J usage is TRBJ1-3, with 9 nucleotides matching TRBD1. Germline CDR1 is SGHTA and CDR2 is FQGNSA. With 3 bases clipped from V and 8 bases from J, the junction kept 5 bases outside the gene matches. The CDR3 totals 14 residues. DNA of the CDR3: TGTGCCAGCAGCTTGCGACAGGGGGGAGACACCATATATTTT. Its protein is CASSLRQGGDTIYF.

This clonotype was counted ten times or more. The rearrangement links TRBV9 to TRBJ2-3, with D possibly being TRBD2 (5 bases). The CDR3 spans 15 residues. The V and J ends lost 2 bases and 6 bases respectively, with 16 bases between them. Germline-derived CDR1 and CDR2 are SGDLS and YYNGEE. CDR3 sequence (DNA): TGTGCCAGCAGCGTCGGAGCTAGCTATGGTGATACGCAGTATTTT. Amino acid sequence: CASSVGASYGDTQYF.

This clonotype was observed many times. This chain links TRBV5-8 with TRBJ2-5, with a possible D match to TRBD2 (5 bases). V was pared by 1 base and J by 5 bases, with 15 bases between. The CDR3 is 15 amino acids. Germline CDR1 and CDR2: SGHTS and YDEGEE. The chain's CDR3 is CASSLMSGSVETQYF. CDR3 DNA: TGTGCCAGCAGCTTGATGTCGGGATCCGTCGAGACCCAGTACTTC.

This clonotype was counted only a few times. This may be a read error, as it is one base from a much larger clone. V is TRBV5-1 and J is TRBJ2-2; TRBD1 matches at 7 bases. Germline CDR1 and CDR2: SGHRS and YFSETQ. The J segment lost 5 bases and the V segment lost 3 bases, leaving 7 bases of the junction unmatched. The CDR3 has 15 amino acids. This CDR3 reads CASSSGQVGTGELFF. The CDR3 DNA follows: TGCGCCAGCAGCTCCGGACAGGTGGGGACCGGGGAGCTGTTTTTT.

This chain connects TRBV2 to TRBJ1-5; 11 nucleotides match TRBD1. This CDR3 region has 17 residues. J lost 7 bases, V lost 1 base, and 9 bases had no gene match. Germline values: CDR1 SNHLY, CDR2 FYNNEI. Written as DNA, the CDR3 is TGTGCCAGCAGTGAAGTCGGACAGGGGGCGCGTGAGCAGCCCCAGCATTTT. It is translated as CASSEVGQGAREQPQHF.

Ten or more counts support this clonotype. The chain employs TRBV5-1 and TRBJ2-1; a weak D match, TRBD2 (7 bases). V was trimmed by 7 bases and J by 7 bases, leaving 15 bases between them. This CDR3 region has 13 residues. Germline loops: CDR1 SGHRS, CDR2 YFSETQ. The CDR3 DNA sequence: TGCGCCAGCTCAACTAGGGGGGGTAATGAGCAGTTCTTC. The encoded protein is CASSTRGGNEQFF.

This clonotype showed up many times. The rearrangement links TRBV7-9 to TRBJ1-5, with a tentative D call TRBD1 (5 bases). Between the trimmed V and J ends, which lost 1 base and 7 bases, there was a span of 8 bases. The CDR3 totals 13 residues. The germline V gene encodes CDR1 SEHNR and CDR2 FQNEAQ (reference sequence). The CDR3 is CASSLVRDQPQHF. DNA for the CDR3: TGTGCCAGCAGCTTAGTCCGGGACCAGCCCCAGCATTTT.

The V and J genes are TRBV29-1 and TRBJ2-7; D might be TRBD2 (6 bases). Germline V gene lookup returns CDR1 SQVTM and CDR2 ANQGSEA. The V gene lost 4 bases and the J gene lost 1 base, with 11 bases spanning the gap. The CDR3 contains 13 residues. The chain's CDR3 is CSVAGEESYEQYF. DNA of the CDR3: TGCAGCGTTGCGGGAGAGGAGTCCTACGAGCAGTACTTC.

As regards this clonotype: Since the CDR3 does not end with the conserved phenylalanine or tryptophan, this likely comes from a read error. The chain employs TRBV19 and TRBJ2-3; tentatively, D is TRBD2 (5 bases). CDR3 length equals 12 residues. V was clipped by 5 bases and J by 9 bases, with 12 bases between them. The V gene's germline CDR1 is LNHDA and CDR2 SQIVND (reference sequence). CDR3 in DNA: TGTGCCAGTAGTCGCCCGAGGGAGACGCAGTATCTT. Translating gives CASSRPRETQYL.

This clonotype was detected ten times or more. The chain couples TRBV19 to TRBJ2-6; D gene unclear. The CDR3 runs 14 residues. Trimming cost V 5 bases and J 1 base, with 6 bases left between them. In germline, CDR1 is LNHDA, CDR2 SQIVND (reference sequence). The CDR3 loop is CASSASSGANVLTF. CDR3 DNA sequence: TGTGCCAGTAGTGCGAGTTCTGGGGCCAACGTCCTGACTTTC.

This clonotype was recorded at least ten times. This chain joins TRBV11-2 and TRBJ2-1, with 14 nucleotides matching TRBD2. The CDR3 has 16 residues. Germline V gives CDR1 SGHAT, CDR2 FQNNGV. With 2 bases clipped from V and 10 bases from J, the junction kept 7 bases outside the gene matches. CDR3 nucleotides: TGTGCCAGCAGCTTATATGGGACTAGCGGGAGAGGAGAGCAGTTCTTC. Translating it yields CASSLYGTSGRGEQFF.

In regard to this clonotype: A single base separates this from a much larger clone, so it may be a read error. This chain connects TRBV12-3 or TRBV12-4 to TRBJ1-5; 7 bases align to TRBD1. This CDR3 has 14 residues. Unmatched junction bases numbered 8, after V lost 3 bases and J lost 9 bases. The CDR3 spells CASSFLTGDRPQHF. The CDR3 bases are TGTGCCAGCAGTTTTTTAACAGGGGATCGGCCCCAGCATTTT.

The chain combines TRBV7-2 with TRBJ2-5; tentative D call: TRBD1 (5 bases). This CDR3 contains 12 residues. Germline V gene sequence: CDR1 SGHTA, CDR2 FQGNSA. The germline V and J ends were trimmed by 7 bases and 3 bases, with 9 bases remaining between them. The CDR3 is CASNSGKETQYF. The CDR3 bases are TGTGCCAGCAACTCAGGGAAAGAGACCCAGTACTTC.

The table lists this clonotype with many counts. This chain uses TRBV20-1 with TRBJ2-2; D ambiguous. CDR3 length: 13 residues. Germline values: CDR1 DFQATT, CDR2 SNEGSKA (reference sequence). Trimming left V 3 bases short and J 4 bases short, with 9 bases between. DNA of the CDR3: TGCAGTGCTAGTGGATCTTTCACCGGGGAGCTGTTTTTT. It translates to CSASGSFTGELFF.

The V gene is TRBV10-2, the J gene TRBJ1-1; D gene ambiguous. Per germline, CDR1 WSHSY and CDR2 SAAADI. CDR3 length equals 13 residues. The V gene lost 3 bases and the J gene lost 4 bases, with 9 bases spanning the gap. The CDR3 reads CASSDFRATEAFF. CDR3 nucleotides: TGCGCCAGCAGTGATTTCCGGGCCACTGAAGCTTTCTTT.

The chain couples TRBV10-3 to TRBJ2-5; D call uncertain. The germline CDR1 and CDR2 sequences are ENHRY and SYGVKD. The CDR3 length is 15 residues. Trimming stripped 0 bases from V and 4 bases from J, with 12 bases between. As DNA, the CDR3 is TGTGCCATCAGTGAGTCGGGCGGAATACGAGAGACCCAGTACTTC. Protein sequence: CAISESGGIRETQYF.

This clonotype occurred a few times. The chain recombines TRBV24-1 with TRBJ2-7; no clear D. The V gene's germline CDR1 is KGHDR and CDR2 SFDVKD. The CDR3 sequence is 14 residues long. V was pared by 8 bases and J by 4 bases, with 17 bases between. In nucleotides, the CDR3 is TGTGCCACCATGGTAGTTCATCCGGGTTACGAGCAGTACTTC. Translation: CATMVVHPGYEQYF.

At least ten counts were recorded for this clonotype. The chain is built from TRBV7-2 and TRBJ2-3, with D perhaps matching TRBD2 (6 bases). CDR1 and CDR2 from the germline V gene are SGHTA and FQGNSA. Trimming stripped 5 bases from V and 3 bases from J, with 15 bases between. This CDR3 contains 15 residues. Here the CDR3 reads CASSRNRESTDTQYF. The CDR3 bases are TGTGCCAGCAGCCGCAACCGGGAGTCTACAGATACGCAGTATTTT.

Many counts were recorded for this clonotype. The chain employs TRBV5-1 and TRBJ1-1; 7 bases fit TRBD1. Germline values: CDR1 SGHRS, CDR2 YFSETQ. This CDR3 comprises 15 residues. Trimming at V came to 0 bases and at J to 0 bases, leaving 2 bases not matched to a gene. The CDR3 spells CASSLGGTVNTEAFF. The CDR3 nucleotides are TGCGCCAGCAGCTTGGGTGGGACAGTGAACACTGAAGCTTTCTTT. Combining the CDR3 with reference TRBV5-1 and TRBJ1-1 gives the whole variable domain KAGVTQTPRYLIKTRGQQVTLSCSPISGHRSVSWYQQTPGQGLQFLFEYFSETQRNKGNFPGRFSGRQFSNSRSEMNVSTLELGDSALYLCASSLGGTVNTEAFFGQGTRLTVV.

The V and J genes are TRBV6-1 and TRBJ1-1; 11 bases are a match to TRBD1. V lost 6 bases and J lost 8; bases outside the gene matches: 5. Germline V gene sequence: CDR1 MNHNS, CDR2 SASEGT. The CDR3 contains 13 residues. CDR3 residues: CASSLRDRGEAFF. CDR3 in DNA: TGTGCCAGCAGCCTCCGGGACAGGGGGGAAGCTTTCTTT.

This clonotype was counted once. For the CDR3, the DNA is TGTGCCAGCAGTTACTCGAACCTCGGGACATTAAGGCATAATTCACCCCTCCACTTT. As protein: CASSYSNLGTLRHNSPLHF. The rearrangement joins TRBV6-2 or TRBV6-3 to TRBJ1-6, with a tentative D call TRBD1 (6 bases). This CDR3 region has 19 residues. Germline V gene sequence: CDR1 MNHEY, CDR2 SVGEGT. Deletions cut 0 bases from V and 5 bases from J, with 20 bases between.

This rearrangement joins TRBV11-1 to TRBJ1-6, with TRBD1 matching over 7 bases. With 4 bases clipped from V and 7 bases from J, the junction kept 4 bases outside the gene matches. Germline V gene lookup returns CDR1 SGHAT and CDR2 FQDESV (reference sequence). CDR3 length: 14 amino acids. The CDR3 nucleotides are TGTGCCAGCAGCTCGAGGGGGCAAAATTCACCCCTCCACTTT. Its protein is CASSSRGQNSPLHF.

V is TRBV14 and J is TRBJ2-5, with D perhaps matching TRBD2 (5 bases). CDR1 SGHDN and CDR2 FVKESK come from the germline V gene. V was trimmed by 4 bases and J by 5 bases, leaving 11 bases between them. The CDR3 covers 13 residues. This CDR3 reads CASSLNTGETQYF. The CDR3, as DNA: TGTGCCAGCAGCCTTAACACGGGGGAGACCCAGTACTTC.

This chain connects TRBV2 to TRBJ2-1; 9 bases are a match to TRBD1. CDR1 is SNHLY and CDR2 is FYNNEI in the germline V gene. Germline trimming cut 9 bases from V and 4 bases from J; bases unmatched to any gene: 4. The CDR3 extends over 13 amino acids. CDR3 nucleotide sequence: TGTGCCAGACGGACAGGGGAATACAATGAGCAGTTCTTC. It translates to CARRTGEYNEQFF.